This note documents a single T cell receptor (beta chain) sequence. This sample stems from a study of control samples from healthy donors and cancer patients. Germline CDR1 is GTSNPN and CDR2 is SVGIG (reference sequence). The CDR3 is made up of 14 amino acids. V lost 2 bases and J 8 bases, leaving 15 bases between the germline ends. TCRdb keeps only in-frame clones here, not all; method: immunoSEQ multiplex PCR. The data contain 120,000 to 150,000 clones, under 95% of them seen just once; the ten biggest clones take up about 7.1%. The genes are TRBV30 and TRBJ2-2, with D maybe TRBD2 (5 bases). This TCR came from a man younger than 30 in good health. The sample consisted of blood. This CDR3 is CAWSRLAWAGELFF. DNA for the CDR3: TGTGCCTGGAGTCGGTTAGCGTGGGCGGGGGAGCTGTTTTTT. Together with reference TRBV30 and TRBJ2-2, the CDR3 gives the full variable domain: SQTIHQWPATLVQPVGSPLSLECTVEGTSNPNLYWYRQAAGRGLQLLFYSVGIGQISSEVPQNLSASRPQDRQFILSSKKLLLSDSGFYLCAWSRLAWAGELFFGEGSRLTVL.